The source of this TCR beta chain is a study of CD8 T cells in Susac syndrome (dated by TCRdb to the late 2010s). The study in broad terms: Whether CD8+ T cell activation and differentiation in Susac syndrome was antigen driven was tested using repertoire sequencing. Broader findings and caveats from the paper: The study acknowledged that relatively few individuals were included in the TCR sequencing and HLA analysis.

RNA was extracted using the RNeasy kit, and about 0.45 to 1 ug of the RNA was reverse transcribed with random hexamers. The immunoSEQ multiplex PCR assay, which covers 54 Vbeta and 13 Jbeta segments, was used to amplify TCR beta CDR3 regions. To correct PCR amplification bias, a synthetic template baseline was used for both primer optimization and computational correction. The published analysis was carried out like this. Reads were annotated to V, D and J genes according to IMGT and were analyzed with immunoSEQ Analyzer, with only productive sequences retained. To calculate clonality, Shannon entropy was normalized by log2 of the number of productive unique sequences and then subtracted from one. For each patient and control, public and private clones were evaluated among the 100 most prevalent clones. Clones were defined as Susac-specific when absent from the healthy and MS cohorts, from over 950 published viral clones and from other ImmuneACCESS disease sequences. TCRdb passed the public sequencing reads through fastp at Q25 and MiXCR, retaining productive beta sequences. Every distinct CDR3 protein forms one entry, paired with its most common genes and DNA. The V and J calls here are based on TCRdb, not the publication. This sample lists under 200,000 distinct CDR3 sequences; 85% to 95% were detected once. The ten most abundant clones make up approximately 0.1% of the sample.

Comments on this clonotype: Its binding antigen is unknown. No much larger clonotype is one base removed from it; base qualities were not supplied.

The CDR3 runs 18 amino acids, cysteine and phenylalanine included. Only CDR3 DNA remains: 54 bases, in frame from the first base. The germline V and J ends show losses of 0 bases and 3 bases respectively, and no gene match explains 12 bases of the junction. Via the germline V gene (reference sequence), CDR1 is MNHEY and CDR2 SMNVEV. High-throughput TCR beta sequencing profiled peripheral blood CD8+ and CD4+ T cells from healthy donors, Susac syndrome patients and multiple sclerosis patients. Healthy donors were age- and sex-matched controls. Bulk CD8+ and CD4+ T cells were purified magnetically by negative isolation, whereas CD8+ TEMRA cells were enriched by FACS. Blood was collected in EDTA tubes and processed within 24 hours, with PBMCs isolated through density gradient centrifugation. PBMCs destined for TCR sequencing were cryopreserved in liquid nitrogen and later thawed in a 37 °C water bath. The sorted or isolated CD4+, CD8+ and CD8+ TEMRA cells had a purity of 90% or higher.

The chain was built from TRBV27 and TRBJ2-3; 7 bases in the middle match TRBD1. The source is a human donor in good health. The specimen sequenced was CD4+ T cells from PBMCs. The CDR3 is CASSLSRGRDLPTDTQYF. The sequenced DNA is TGTGCCAGCAGTTTATCGAGGGGGCGAGATTTACCGACAGATACGCAGTATTTT.